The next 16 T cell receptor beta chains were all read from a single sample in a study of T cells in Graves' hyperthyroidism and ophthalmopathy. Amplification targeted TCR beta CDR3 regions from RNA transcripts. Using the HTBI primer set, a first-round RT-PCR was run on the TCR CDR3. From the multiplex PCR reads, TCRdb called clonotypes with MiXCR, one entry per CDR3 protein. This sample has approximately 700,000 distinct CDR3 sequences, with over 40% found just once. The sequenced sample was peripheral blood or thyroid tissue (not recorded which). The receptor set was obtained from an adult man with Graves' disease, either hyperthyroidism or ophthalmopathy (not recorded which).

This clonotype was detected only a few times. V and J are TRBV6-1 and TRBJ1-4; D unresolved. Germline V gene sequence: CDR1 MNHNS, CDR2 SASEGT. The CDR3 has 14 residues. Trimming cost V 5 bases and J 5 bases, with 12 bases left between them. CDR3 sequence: CASSPGGKNEKLFF. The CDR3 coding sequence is TGTGCCAGCAGTCCGGGAGGGAAGAATGAAAAACTGTTTTTT.

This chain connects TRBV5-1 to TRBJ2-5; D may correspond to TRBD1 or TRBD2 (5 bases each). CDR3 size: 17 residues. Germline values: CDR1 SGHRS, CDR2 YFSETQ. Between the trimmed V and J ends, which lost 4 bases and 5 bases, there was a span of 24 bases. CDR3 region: CASSEQKRSPWGETQYF. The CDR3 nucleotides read TGCGCCAGCAGCGAGCAAAAACGGTCCCCCTGGGGGGAGACCCAGTACTTC.

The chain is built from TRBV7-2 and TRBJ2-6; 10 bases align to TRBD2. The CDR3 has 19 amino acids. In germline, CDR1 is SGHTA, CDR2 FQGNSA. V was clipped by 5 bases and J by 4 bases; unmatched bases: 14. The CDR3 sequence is CASSLSTGTSVTGANVLTF. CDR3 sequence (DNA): TGTGCCAGCAGCCTAAGCACCGGGACTAGCGTCACCGGGGCCAACGTCCTGACTTTC.

CDR3 amino acids: CASSYSWDSSNYGYTF. CDR3 coding DNA: TGTGCCAGCAGTTACTCGTGGGATTCCTCTAACTATGGCTACACCTTC. The chain joins TRBV6-6 to TRBJ1-2; D gene unclear. Between the trimmed V and J ends, which lost 0 bases and 0 bases, there was a span of 11 bases. The germline gives CDR1 MNHNY, CDR2 SVGAGI (reference sequence). The CDR3 runs 16 residues.

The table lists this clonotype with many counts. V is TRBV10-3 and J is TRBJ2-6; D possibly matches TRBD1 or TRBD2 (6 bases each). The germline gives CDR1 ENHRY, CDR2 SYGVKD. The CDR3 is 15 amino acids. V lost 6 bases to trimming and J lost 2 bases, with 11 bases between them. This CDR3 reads CAISVGGAGANVLTF. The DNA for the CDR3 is TGTGCCATCAGCGTGGGGGGCGCTGGGGCCAACGTCCTGACTTTC.

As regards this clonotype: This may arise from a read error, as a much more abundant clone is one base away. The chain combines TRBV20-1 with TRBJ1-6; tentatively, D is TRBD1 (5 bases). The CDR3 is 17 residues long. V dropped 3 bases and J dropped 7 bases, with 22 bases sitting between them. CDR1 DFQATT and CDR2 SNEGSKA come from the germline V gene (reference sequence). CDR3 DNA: TGCAGTGCTAGCTCGATGTGGGGGGGTCGCAGGAATTCACCCCTCCACTTT. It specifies CSASSMWGGRRNSPLHF.

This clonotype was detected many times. CDR3 loop: CSAPTGWSEETQYF. DNA of the CDR3: TGCAGTGCTCCGACAGGGTGGTCCGAAGAGACCCAGTACTTC. The chain combines TRBV20-1 with TRBJ2-5; 7 nucleotides line up with TRBD1. Unmatched junction bases numbered 9, after V lost 5 bases and J lost 3 bases. This CDR3 spans 14 amino acids. Germline CDR1 is DFQATT and CDR2 is SNEGSKA (reference sequence).

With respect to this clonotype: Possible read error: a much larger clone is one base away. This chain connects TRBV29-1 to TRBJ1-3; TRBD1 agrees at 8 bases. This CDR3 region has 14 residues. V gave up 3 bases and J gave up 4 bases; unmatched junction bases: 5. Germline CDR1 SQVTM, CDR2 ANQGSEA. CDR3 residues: CSVERTGLGNTIYF. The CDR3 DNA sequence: TGCAGCGTTGAGAGGACAGGGTTAGGAAACACCATATATTTT.

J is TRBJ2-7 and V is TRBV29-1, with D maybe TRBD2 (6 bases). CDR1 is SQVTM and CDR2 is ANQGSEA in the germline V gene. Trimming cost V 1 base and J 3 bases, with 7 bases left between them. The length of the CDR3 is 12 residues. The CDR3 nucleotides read TGCAGCGTTGAAGGGGGGGTCTACGAGCAGTACTTC. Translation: CSVEGGVYEQYF.

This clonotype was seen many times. CDR3 sequence reads: CASSDVGYNQPQHF. The CDR3 DNA reads TGTGCCAGCAGTGATGTTGGGTACAATCAGCCCCAGCATTTT. The rearrangement uses TRBV2 and TRBJ1-5; no clear D. Looked up from germline, CDR1 is SNHLY and CDR2 is FYNNEI. The CDR3 length is 14 residues. V dropped 3 bases and J dropped 3 bases, with 9 bases sitting between them.

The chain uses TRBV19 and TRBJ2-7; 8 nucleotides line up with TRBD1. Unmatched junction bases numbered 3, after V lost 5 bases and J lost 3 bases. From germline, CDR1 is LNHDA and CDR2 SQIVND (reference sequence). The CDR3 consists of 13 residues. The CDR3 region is CASSHTGGYEQYF. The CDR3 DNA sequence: TGTGCCAGTAGTCATACAGGGGGCTACGAGCAGTACTTC. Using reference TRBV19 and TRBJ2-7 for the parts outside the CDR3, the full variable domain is DGGITQSPKYLFRKEGQNVTLSCEQNLNHDAMYWYRQDPGQGLRLIYYSQIVNDFQKGDIAEGYSVSREKKESFPLTVTSAQKNPTAFYLCASSHTGGYEQYFGPGTRLTVT.

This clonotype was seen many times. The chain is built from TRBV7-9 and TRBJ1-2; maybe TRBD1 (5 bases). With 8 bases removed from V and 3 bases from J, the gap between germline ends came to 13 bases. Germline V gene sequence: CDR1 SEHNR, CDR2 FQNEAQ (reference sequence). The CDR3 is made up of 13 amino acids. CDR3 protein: CASVLGGDYGYTF. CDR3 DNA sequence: TGTGCCAGCGTTCTTGGGGGGGACTATGGCTACACCTTC. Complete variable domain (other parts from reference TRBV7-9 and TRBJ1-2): DTGVSQNPRHKITKRGQNVTFRCDPISEHNRLYWYRQTLGQGPEFLTYFQNEAQLEKSRLLSDRFSAERPKGSFSTLEIQRTEQGDSAMYLCASVLGGDYGYTFGSGTRLTVV.

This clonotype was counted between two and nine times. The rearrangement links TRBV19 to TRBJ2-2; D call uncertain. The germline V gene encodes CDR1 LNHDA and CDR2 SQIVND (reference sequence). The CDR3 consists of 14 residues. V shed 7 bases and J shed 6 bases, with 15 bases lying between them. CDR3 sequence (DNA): TGTGCCAGTAAAAGCTTAGGTGGGGCCGGGGAGCTGTTTTTT. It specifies CASKSLGGAGELFF.

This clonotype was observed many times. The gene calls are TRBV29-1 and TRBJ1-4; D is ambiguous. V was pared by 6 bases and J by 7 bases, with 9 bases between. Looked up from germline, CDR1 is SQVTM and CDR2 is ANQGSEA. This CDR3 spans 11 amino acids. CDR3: CSVTTGEKLFF. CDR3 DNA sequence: TGCAGCGTAACCACGGGTGAAAAACTGTTTTTT.

CDR3 in amino acids: CASSLGLRQYF. CDR3 DNA: TGCGCCAGCAGCCTGGGACTTCGCCAGTACTTC. The gene calls are TRBV5-1 and TRBJ2-5, with a possible D match to TRBD2 (6 bases). This CDR3 spans 11 amino acids. V was shortened by 4 bases and J by 10 bases, with 11 bases between the two germline ends. From germline, CDR1 is SGHRS and CDR2 YFSETQ.

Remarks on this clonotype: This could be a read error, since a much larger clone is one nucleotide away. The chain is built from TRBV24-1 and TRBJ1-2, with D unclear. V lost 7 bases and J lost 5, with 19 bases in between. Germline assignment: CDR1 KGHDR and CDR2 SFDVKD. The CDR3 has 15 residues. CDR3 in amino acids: CATRDSSGKEYGYTF. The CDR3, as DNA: TGTGCCACCAGAGACTCCTCCGGGAAAGAATATGGCTACACCTTC.